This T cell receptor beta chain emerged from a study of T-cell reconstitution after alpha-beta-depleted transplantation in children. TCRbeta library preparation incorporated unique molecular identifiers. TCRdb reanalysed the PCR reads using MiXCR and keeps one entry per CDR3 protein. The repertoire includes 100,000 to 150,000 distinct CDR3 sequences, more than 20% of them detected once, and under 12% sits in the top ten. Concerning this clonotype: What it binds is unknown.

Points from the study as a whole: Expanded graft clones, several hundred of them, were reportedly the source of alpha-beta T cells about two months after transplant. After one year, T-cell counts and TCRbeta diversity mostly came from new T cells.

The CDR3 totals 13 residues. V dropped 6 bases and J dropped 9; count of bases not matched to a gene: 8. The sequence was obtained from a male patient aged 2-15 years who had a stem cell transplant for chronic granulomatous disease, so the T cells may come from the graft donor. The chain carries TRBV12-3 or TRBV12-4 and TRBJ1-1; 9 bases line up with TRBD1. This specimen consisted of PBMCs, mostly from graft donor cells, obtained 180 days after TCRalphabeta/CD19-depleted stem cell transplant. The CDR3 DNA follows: TGTGCCAGCAGCAATGAGGACAGGGGCCAAGCTTTCTTT. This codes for CASSNEDRGQAFF.